This record covers a single TCR beta chain. Assay used: immunoSEQ multiplex PCR; TCRdb lists only in-frame clones, some missing. In the table there are about a million clones, roughly 80% of which are singletons. The CDR3 covers 15 residues. The V end was cut by 0 bases, the J end by 4 bases, with 11 bases between. Germline V lookup: CDR1 SGDLS, CDR2 YYNGEE. These data come from a study of shared clonotypes between healthy human individuals. The clonotype originates from a man younger than 30 in good health. Some clones in this sample may be carry-over from other donors' samples. Sequenced sample: memory CD4+ T cells from PBMCs. Stated subset: CD45RA-negative fraction. The chain joins TRBV9 to TRBJ2-1; D is possibly TRBD1 (5 bases). The CDR3 here is CASSVAGAQYNEQFF. Here the CDR3 DNA reads TGTGCCAGCAGCGTAGCTGGGGCCCAGTACAATGAGCAGTTCTTC.